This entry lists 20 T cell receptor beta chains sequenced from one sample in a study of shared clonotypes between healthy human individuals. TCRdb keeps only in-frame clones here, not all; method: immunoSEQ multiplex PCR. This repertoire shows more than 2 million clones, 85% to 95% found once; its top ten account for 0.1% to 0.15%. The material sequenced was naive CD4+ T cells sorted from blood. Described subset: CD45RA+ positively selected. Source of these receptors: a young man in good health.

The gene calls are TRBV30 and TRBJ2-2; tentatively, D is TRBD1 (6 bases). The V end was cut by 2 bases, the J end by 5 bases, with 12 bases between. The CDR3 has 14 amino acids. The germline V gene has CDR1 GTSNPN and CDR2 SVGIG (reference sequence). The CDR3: CAWSRGGGTGELFF. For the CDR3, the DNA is TGTGCCTGGAGTCGAGGGGGTGGAACCGGGGAGCTGTTTTTT.

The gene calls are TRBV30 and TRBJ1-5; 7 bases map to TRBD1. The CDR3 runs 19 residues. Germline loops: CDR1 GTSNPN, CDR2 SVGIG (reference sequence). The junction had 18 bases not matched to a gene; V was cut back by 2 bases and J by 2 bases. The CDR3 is CAWSPAYDRALFGNQPQHF. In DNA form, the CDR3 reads TGTGCCTGGAGTCCAGCTTATGACAGGGCACTTTTCGGCAATCAGCCCCAGCATTTT.

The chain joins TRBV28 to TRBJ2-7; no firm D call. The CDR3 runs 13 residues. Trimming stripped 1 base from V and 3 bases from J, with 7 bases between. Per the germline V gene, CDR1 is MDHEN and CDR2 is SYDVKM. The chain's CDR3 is CASSLFPGYEQYF. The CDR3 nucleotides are TGTGCCAGCAGTTTATTCCCCGGCTACGAGCAGTACTTC.

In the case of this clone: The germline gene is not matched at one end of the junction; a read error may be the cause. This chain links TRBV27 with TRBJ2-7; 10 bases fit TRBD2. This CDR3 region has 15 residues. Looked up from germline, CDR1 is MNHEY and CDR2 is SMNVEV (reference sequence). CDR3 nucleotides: TGTGCCAGCAGCTTATCTAGCGGGGGACCCTACGAGCAGTACTTC. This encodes CASSLSSGGPYEQYF.

CDR3 region: CASSYPRGDGYTF. The CDR3 DNA is TGTGCCAGCAGTTACCCGCGGGGCGATGGCTACACCTTC. V usage is TRBV6-5 and J usage is TRBJ1-2; tentative D call: TRBD1 (5 bases). Trimming removed 2 bases from V and 6 bases from J, with 10 bases in between. The CDR3 runs 13 residues. CDR1 and CDR2 from the germline V gene are MNHEY and SVGAGI.

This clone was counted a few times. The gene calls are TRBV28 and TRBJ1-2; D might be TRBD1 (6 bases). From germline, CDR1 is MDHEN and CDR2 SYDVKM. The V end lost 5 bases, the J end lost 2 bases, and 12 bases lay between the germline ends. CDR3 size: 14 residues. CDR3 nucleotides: TGTGCCAGCAGTACCTATACAGGGAACTATGGCTACACCTTC. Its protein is CASSTYTGNYGYTF.

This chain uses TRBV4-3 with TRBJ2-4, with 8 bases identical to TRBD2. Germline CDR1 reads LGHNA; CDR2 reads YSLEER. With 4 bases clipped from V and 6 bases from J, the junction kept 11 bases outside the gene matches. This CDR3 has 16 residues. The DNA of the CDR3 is TGCGCCAGCAGCCCCGGGTTCGGGGGGGGCGCAAACATTCAGTACTTC. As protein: CASSPGFGGGANIQYF.

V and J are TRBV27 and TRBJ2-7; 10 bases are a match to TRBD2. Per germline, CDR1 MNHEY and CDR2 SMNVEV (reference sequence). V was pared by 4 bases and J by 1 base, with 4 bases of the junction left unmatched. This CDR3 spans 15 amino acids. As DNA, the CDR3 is TGTGCCAGCAGTTCAGCGGGAGGGCTATCCTACGAGCAGTACTTC. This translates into CASSSAGGLSYEQYF.

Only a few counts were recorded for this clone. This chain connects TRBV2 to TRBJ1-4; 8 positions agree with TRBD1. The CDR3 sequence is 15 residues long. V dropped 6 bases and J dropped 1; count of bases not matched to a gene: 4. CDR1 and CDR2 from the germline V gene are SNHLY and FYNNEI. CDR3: CASSRQGLTNEKLFF. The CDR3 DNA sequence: TGTGCCAGCAGCAGACAGGGGTTAACTAATGAAAAACTGTTTTTT. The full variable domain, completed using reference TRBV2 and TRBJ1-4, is EPEVTQTPSHQVTQMGQEVILRCVPISNHLYFYWYRQILGQKVEFLVSFYNNEISEKSEIFDDQFSVERPDGSNFTLKIRSTKLEDSAMYFCASSRQGLTNEKLFFGSGTQLSVL.

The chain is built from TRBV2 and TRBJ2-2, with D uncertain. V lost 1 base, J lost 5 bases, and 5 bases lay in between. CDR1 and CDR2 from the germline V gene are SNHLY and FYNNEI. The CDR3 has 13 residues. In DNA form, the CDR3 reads TGTGCCAGCAGTGAAGAGATAACCGGGGAGCTGTTTTTT. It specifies CASSEEITGELFF.

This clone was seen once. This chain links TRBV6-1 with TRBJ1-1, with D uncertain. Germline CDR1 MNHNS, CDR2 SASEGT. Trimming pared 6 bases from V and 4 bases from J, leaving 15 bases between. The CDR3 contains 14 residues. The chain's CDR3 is CASRIGIVVTEAFF. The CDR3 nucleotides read TGTGCCAGCAGAATAGGGATCGTGGTCACTGAAGCTTTCTTT.

This CDR3 reads CASSEGPSSYNEQFF. CDR3 bases: TGTGCCAGCAGTGAGGGCCCAAGCTCCTACAATGAGCAGTTCTTC. This rearrangement joins TRBV2 to TRBJ2-1, with D uncertain. The CDR3 spans 15 residues. Trimming removed 3 bases from V and 0 bases from J, with 9 bases in between. Looked up from germline, CDR1 is SNHLY and CDR2 is FYNNEI.

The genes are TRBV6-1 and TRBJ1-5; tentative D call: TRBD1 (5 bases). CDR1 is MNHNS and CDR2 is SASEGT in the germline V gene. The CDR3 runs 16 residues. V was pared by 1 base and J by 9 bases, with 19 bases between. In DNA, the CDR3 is TGTGCCAGCAGTGAAGTGTTGGGACCGAGCTGGGGGCCCCAGCATTTT. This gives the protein CASSEVLGPSWGPQHF.

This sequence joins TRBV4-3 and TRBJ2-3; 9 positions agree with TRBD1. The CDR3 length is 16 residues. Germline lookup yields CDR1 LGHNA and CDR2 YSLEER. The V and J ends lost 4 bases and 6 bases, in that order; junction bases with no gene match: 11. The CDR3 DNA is TGCGCCAGCAGCCCTGAACAGGGGGCGCGATTGGATACGCAGTATTTT. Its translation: CASSPEQGARLDTQYF.

This CDR3 is CASSRSAGYEQYF. CDR3 bases: TGTGCCAGCTCACGATCGGCGGGGTACGAGCAGTACTTC. The chain employs TRBV18 and TRBJ2-7; TRBD2 is a possible D gene (6 bases). The germline gives CDR1 KGHSH, CDR2 LQKENI. This CDR3 spans 13 amino acids. The V end was cut by 4 bases, the J end by 4 bases, with 11 bases between.

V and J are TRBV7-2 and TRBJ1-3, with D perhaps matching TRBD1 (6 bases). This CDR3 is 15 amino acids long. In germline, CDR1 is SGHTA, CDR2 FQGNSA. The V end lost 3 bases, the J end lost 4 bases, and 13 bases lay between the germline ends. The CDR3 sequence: CASSLDSVSGNTIYF. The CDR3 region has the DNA TGTGCCAGCAGCTTGGACAGTGTGTCCGGAAACACCATATATTTT.

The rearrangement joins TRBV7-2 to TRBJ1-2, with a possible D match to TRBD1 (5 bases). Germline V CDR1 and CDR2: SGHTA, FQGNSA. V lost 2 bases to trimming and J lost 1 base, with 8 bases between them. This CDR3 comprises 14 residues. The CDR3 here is CASSLQGFNYGYTF. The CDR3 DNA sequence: TGTGCCAGCAGCTTACAGGGATTTAACTATGGCTACACCTTC. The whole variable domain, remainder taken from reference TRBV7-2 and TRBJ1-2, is GAGVSQSPSNKVTEKGKDVELRCDPISGHTALYWYRQSLGQGLEFLIYFQGNSAPDKSGLPSDRFSAERTGGSVSTLTIQRTQQEDSAVYLCASSLQGFNYGYTFGSGTRLTVV.

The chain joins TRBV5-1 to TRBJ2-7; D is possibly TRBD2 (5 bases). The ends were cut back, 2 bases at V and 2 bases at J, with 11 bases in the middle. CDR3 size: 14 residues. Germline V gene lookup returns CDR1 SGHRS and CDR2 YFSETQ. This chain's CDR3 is CASSFEGRAYEQYF. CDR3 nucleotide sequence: TGCGCCAGCAGCTTCGAGGGTAGAGCCTACGAGCAGTACTTC. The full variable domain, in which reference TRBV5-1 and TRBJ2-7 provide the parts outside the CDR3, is KAGVTQTPRYLIKTRGQQVTLSCSPISGHRSVSWYQQTPGQGLQFLFEYFSETQRNKGNFPGRFSGRQFSNSRSEMNVSTLELGDSALYLCASSFEGRAYEQYFGPGTRLTVT.

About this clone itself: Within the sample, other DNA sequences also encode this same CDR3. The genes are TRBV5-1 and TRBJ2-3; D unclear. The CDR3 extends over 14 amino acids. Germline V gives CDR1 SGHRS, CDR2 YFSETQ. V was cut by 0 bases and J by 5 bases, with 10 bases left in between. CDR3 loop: CASSLGDSRDTQYF. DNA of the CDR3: TGCGCCAGCAGCTTGGGAGACTCCAGAGATACGCAGTATTTT.

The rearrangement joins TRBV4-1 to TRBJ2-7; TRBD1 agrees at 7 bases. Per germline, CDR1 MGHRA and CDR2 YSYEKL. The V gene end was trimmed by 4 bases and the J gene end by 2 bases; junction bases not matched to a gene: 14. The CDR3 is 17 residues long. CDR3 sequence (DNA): TGCGCCAGCAGCCGTTCGGGACAGATACTAAGTACCTACGAGCAGTACTTC. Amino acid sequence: CASSRSGQILSTYEQYF.